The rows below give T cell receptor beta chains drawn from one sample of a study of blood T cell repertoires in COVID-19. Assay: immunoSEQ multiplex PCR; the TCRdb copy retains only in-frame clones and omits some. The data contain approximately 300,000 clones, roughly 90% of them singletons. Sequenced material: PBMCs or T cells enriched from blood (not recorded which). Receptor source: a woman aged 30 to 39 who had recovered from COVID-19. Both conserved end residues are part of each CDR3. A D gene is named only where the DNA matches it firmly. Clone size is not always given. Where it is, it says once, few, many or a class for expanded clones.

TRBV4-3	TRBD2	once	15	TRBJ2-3	TGCGCCAGCAGCCAAGATCACGGGAGGACAGATACGCAGTATTTT	CASSQDHGRTDTQYF
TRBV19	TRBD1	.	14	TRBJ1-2	TGTGCCAGTAGTAGACAGGGGTCCAACTATGGCTACACCTTC	CASSRQGSNYGYTF
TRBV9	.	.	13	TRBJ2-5	TGTGCCAGCAGCGAGGGGGGGCAAGAGACCCAGTACTTC	CASSEGGQETQYF
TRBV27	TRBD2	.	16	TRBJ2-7	TGTGCCAGCAGTAACAGAGGGACTAGCGGGAACTACGAGCAGTACTTC	CASSNRGTSGNYEQYF
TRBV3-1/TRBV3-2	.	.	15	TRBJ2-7	TGTGCCAGCAGCCACAACTTCCAGGTGGGCTACGAGCAGTACTTC	CASSHNFQVGYEQYF
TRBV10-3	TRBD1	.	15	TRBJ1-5	TGTGCCATCAGCGGGACAGGGGGCGGCAATCAGCCCCAGCATTTT	CAISGTGGGNQPQHF
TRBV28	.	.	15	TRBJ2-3	TGTGCCAGCAGTTTTTTGGGGGAGGACACAGATACGCAGTATTTT	CASSFLGEDTDTQYF
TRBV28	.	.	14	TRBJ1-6	TGTGCCAGCACCCCTGGGACATCTATTTCACCCCTCCACTTT	CASTPGTSISPLHF
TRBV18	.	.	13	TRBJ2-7	TGTGCCAGCTCGCGACAGGACTCCTACGAGCAGTACTTC	CASSRQDSYEQYF
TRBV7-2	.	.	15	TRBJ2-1	TGTGCCAGCAGCTCCGCGATCGGGGGTTACAATGAGCAGTTCTTC	CASSSAIGGYNEQFF
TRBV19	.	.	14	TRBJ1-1	TGTGCCAGTAGCCGATTAGACAGGAACACTGAAGCTTTCTTT	CASSRLDRNTEAFF
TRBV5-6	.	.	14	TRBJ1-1	TGTGCCAGCAGCTTCCCGGGACAGAACACTGAAGCTTTCTTT	CASSFPGQNTEAFF
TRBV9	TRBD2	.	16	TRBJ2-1	TGTGCCAGCAGCACCCGGACTAGCGGGACTTACAATGAGCAGTTCTTC	CASSTRTSGTYNEQFF
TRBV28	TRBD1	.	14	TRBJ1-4	TGTGCCAGCAGCTTCGGGACAGAATATGAAAAACTGTTTTTT	CASSFGTEYEKLFF
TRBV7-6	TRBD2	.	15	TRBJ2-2	TGTGCCAGCAGCTTAGGACTAGCGGGCCAAGGGGAGCTGTTTTTT	CASSLGLAGQGELFF
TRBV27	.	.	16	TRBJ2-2	TGTGCCAGCAGTTTATTTGTTGTAGCCCGTCCCGGGGAGCTGTTTTTT	CASSLFVVARPGELFF
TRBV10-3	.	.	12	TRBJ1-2	TGTGCCACACAGGATTTGGGCTATGGCTACACCTTC	CATQDLGYGYTF
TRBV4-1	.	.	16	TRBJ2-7	TGCGCCAGCAGCCTACCCAACGAGGGTAGCCTCTACGAGCAGTACTTC	CASSLPNEGSLYEQYF
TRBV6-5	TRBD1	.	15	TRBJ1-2	TGTGCCAGCAGTTACTCTGGGACAGGGAGCTATGGCTACACCTTC	CASSYSGTGSYGYTF
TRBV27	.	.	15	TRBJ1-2	TGTGCCAGCAGTCGTCGGGGAGCCGTTAACTATGGCTACACCTTC	CASSRRGAVNYGYTF
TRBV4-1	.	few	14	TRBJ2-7	TGCGCCAGCGGATCCCAGGGGACCAGGGACGAGCAGTACTTC	CASGSQGTRDEQYF
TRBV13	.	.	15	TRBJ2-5	TGTGCCAGCAGCTTACGCAATGGCAGGGGAGAGACCCAGTACTTC	CASSLRNGRGETQYF
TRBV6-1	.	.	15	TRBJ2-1	TGTGCCAGCAGTGAACCATCCCGGGGGGCAGGGGAGCAGTTCTTC	CASSEPSRGAGEQFF
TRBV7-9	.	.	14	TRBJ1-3	TGTGCCAGCAGCTTCGGGGAGTCTGGAAACACCATATATTTT	CASSFGESGNTIYF
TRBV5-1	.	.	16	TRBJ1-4	TGCGCCAGCAGCTCCCAGGGGAGCCTGAGGGGGGAAAAACTGTTTTTT	CASSSQGSLRGEKLFF
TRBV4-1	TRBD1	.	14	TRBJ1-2	TGCGCCAGCAGCCAGCCGGGACAGGGCTATGGCTACACCTTC	CASSQPGQGYGYTF
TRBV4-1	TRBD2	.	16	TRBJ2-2	TGCGCCAGCAGCCGGTGGACTAGCGGGCCTACCGGGGAGCTGTTTTTT	CASSRWTSGPTGELFF
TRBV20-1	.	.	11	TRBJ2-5	TGCAGTCAGGTGTACCAAGAGACCCAGTACTTC	CSQVYQETQYF
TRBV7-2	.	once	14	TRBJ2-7	TGTGCCAGCAGCTTAGTGAGCGGGTCCTACGAGCAGTACTTC	CASSLVSGSYEQYF
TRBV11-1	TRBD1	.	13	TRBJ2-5	TGTGCCAGCAGAGGACAGGGGAGAGAGACCCAGTACTTC	CASRGQGRETQYF
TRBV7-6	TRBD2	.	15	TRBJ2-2	TGTGCCAGCAGGGAGCCGGGGGGAAACACCGGGGAGCTGTTTTTT	CASREPGGNTGELFF
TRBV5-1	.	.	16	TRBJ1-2	TGCGCCAGCAGCCAACTTGGGGGCCAGGGTGACTATGGCTACACCTTC	CASSQLGGQGDYGYTF
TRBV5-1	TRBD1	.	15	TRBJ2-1	TGCGCCAGCAGCTCCTCCGGGACAGCCTTCAATGAGCAGTTCTTC	CASSSSGTAFNEQFF
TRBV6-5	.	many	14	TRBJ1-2	TGTGCCAGCAGGAAACAGGGCAGCGGGAATGGCTACACCTTC	CASRKQGSGNGYTF
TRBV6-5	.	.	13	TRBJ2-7	TGTGCCAGCAAGGGACTCCTTTCCTACGAGCAGTACTTC	CASKGLLSYEQYF
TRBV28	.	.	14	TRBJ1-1	TGTGCCAGCAATCCGGGGGGGGTCTGGACTGAAGCTTTCTTT	CASNPGGVWTEAFF
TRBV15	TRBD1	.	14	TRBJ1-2	TGTGCCACCAGCCGACGCCAGGGGGACACCCTCTTAAGGTTC	CATSRRQGDTLLRF
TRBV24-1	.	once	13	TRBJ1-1	TGTGCCACCAGTGATACGAGGAGCCCTACAGCTTTCTTT	CATSDTRSPTAFF
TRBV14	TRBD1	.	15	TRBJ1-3	TGTGCCAGCAGCCAATGGGACAGCCCTGGAAACACCATATATTTT	CASSQWDSPGNTIYF
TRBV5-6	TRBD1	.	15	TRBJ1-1	TGTGCCAGCAGCCCTATGGACAGGACCTACACTGAAGCTTTCTTT	CASSPMDRTYTEAFF
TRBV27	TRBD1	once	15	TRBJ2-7	TGTGCCAGCAGTCGGGACAGGGGGCTCTCCTACGAGCAGTACTTC	CASSRDRGLSYEQYF
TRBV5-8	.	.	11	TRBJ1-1	TGTGCCAGCAGGATGCAGACTGAAGCTTTCTTT	CASRMQTEAFF
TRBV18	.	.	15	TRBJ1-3	TGTGCCAGCTCGCTAAGCGGGTCCTCTGGAAACACCATATATTTT	CASSLSGSSGNTIYF
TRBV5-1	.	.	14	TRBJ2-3	TGCGCCAGCAGCGGGGCGCAGGGAACAGATACGCAGTATTTT	CASSGAQGTDTQYF
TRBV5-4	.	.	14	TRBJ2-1	TGTGCCAGCAGCATAGAAGTTTCCTACAATGAGCAGTTCTTC	CASSIEVSYNEQFF
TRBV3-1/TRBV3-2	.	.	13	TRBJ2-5	TGTGCCAGCAGCCTCTATTACCAAGAGACCCAGTACTTC	CASSLYYQETQYF
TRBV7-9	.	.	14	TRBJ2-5	TGTGCCAGCAGCCTTCGGGGGAACAAAGAGACCCAGTACTTC	CASSLRGNKETQYF
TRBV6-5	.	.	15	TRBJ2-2	TGTGCCAGCAGTTACAGGGGCTGGGGCACCGGGGAGCTGTTTTTT	CASSYRGWGTGELFF
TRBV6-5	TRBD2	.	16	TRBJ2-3	TGTGCCAGCAGTTCCACATTAGCGGGCCGCACAGATACGCAGTATTTT	CASSSTLAGRTDTQYF
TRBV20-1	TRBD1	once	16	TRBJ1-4	TGCAGTGCTAGTCCGGGACAGGGCAACACTAATGAAAAACTGTTTTTT	CSASPGQGNTNEKLFF
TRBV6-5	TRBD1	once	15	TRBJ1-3	TGTGCCAGCAGCGCACAGGGGAGGTCTGGAAACACCATATATTTT	CASSAQGRSGNTIYF
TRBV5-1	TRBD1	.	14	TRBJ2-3	TGCGCCAGCAGTATGACAGGGGACACAGATACGCAGTATTTT	CASSMTGDTDTQYF
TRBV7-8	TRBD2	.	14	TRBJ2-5	TGTGCCAGCAGCCCGAGACTAGCGGGAGAGACCCAGTACTTC	CASSPRLAGETQYF
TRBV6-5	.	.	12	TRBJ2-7	TGTGCCAGCGGCTTAACCTCCTACGAGCAGTACTTC	CASGLTSYEQYF
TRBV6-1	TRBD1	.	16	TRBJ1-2	TGTGCCAGCAGTGAAGCGCTTGGGACAGGGGGATCTGGCTACACCTTC	CASSEALGTGGSGYTF
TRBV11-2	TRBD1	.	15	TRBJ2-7	TGTGCCAGCAGCAACCGACAGGGGTCGACCTACGAGCAGTACTTC	CASSNRQGSTYEQYF
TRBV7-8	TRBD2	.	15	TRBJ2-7	TGTGCCAGCAGCTTAAAGGGCGGGAGTAGGAACGAGCAGTACTTC	CASSLKGGSRNEQYF